One and the same sample provided the 21 T cell receptor beta chains below, sequenced in a study of blood T cell repertoires in COVID-19. Measured with immunoSEQ multiplex PCR; TCRdb has only the in-frame clones, and not every one. Among fewer than 350,000 clones listed, over 85% were seen once. Sequences were obtained from peripheral blood. Receptors originate from a woman aged 60-75 years with COVID-19, enrolled during active disease.

This rearrangement joins TRBV28 to TRBJ1-6; TRBD1 matches at 10 bases. The CDR3 sequence is 17 residues long. Looked up from germline, CDR1 is MDHEN and CDR2 is SYDVKM. J lost 7 bases, V lost 4 bases, and 10 bases had no gene match. CDR3 protein: CASSSPGQGLRNSPLHF. Here the CDR3 DNA reads TGTGCCAGCAGTTCCCCGGGACAGGGGCTGCGAAATTCACCCCTCCACTTT.

This chain links TRBV7-3 with TRBJ2-2, with TRBD2 as a possible D gene (5 bases). The ends were cut back, 4 bases at V and 4 bases at J, with 10 bases in the middle. The CDR3 runs 14 residues. Germline loops: CDR1 SGHTA, CDR2 FQGTGA. The CDR3 DNA reads TGTGCCAGCAGCTCCAGCGGTCCCACCGGGGAGCTGTTTTTT. Protein sequence: CASSSSGPTGELFF.

The chain couples TRBV28 to TRBJ1-4; maybe TRBD1 (5 bases). There are 15 residues in the CDR3. Deletions cut 6 bases from V and 3 bases from J, with 14 bases between. CDR1 and CDR2 (germline): MDHEN, SYDVKM. The CDR3 region is CASRVDIRPNEKLFF. CDR3 nucleotide sequence: TGTGCCAGCAGGGTGGACATCCGACCTAATGAAAAACTGTTTTTT.

V is TRBV11-2 and J is TRBJ2-1, with TRBD1 as a possible D gene (6 bases). Between the trimmed V and J ends, which lost 2 bases and 0 bases, there was a span of 14 bases. The CDR3 consists of 17 residues. The germline gives CDR1 SGHAT, CDR2 FQNNGV. The CDR3 is CASSLRFRGSSYNEQFF. The CDR3 bases are TGTGCCAGCAGCTTAAGGTTTAGGGGGAGCTCCTACAATGAGCAGTTCTTC.

The rearrangement joins TRBV12-3 or TRBV12-4 to TRBJ2-7; D possibly corresponds to TRBD1 (5 bases). Deletions cut 3 bases from V and 0 bases from J, with 6 bases between. CDR3 size: 13 residues. CDR3 DNA: TGTGCCAGCAGTTTCGACAGCTCCTACGAGCAGTACTTC. Amino acid sequence: CASSFDSSYEQYF.

As to this clone: Other DNA sequences within the sample encode an identical CDR3. The rearrangement joins TRBV7-3 to TRBJ2-2, with 9 bases identical to TRBD2. With 5 bases clipped from V and 6 bases from J, the junction kept 4 bases outside the gene matches. This CDR3 is 14 amino acids long. The germline gives CDR1 SGHTA, CDR2 FQGTGA. The CDR3 sequence: CASSLTSGAGELFF. In DNA form, the CDR3 reads TGTGCCAGCAGCCTGACTAGCGGCGCCGGGGAGCTGTTTTTT.

CDR3 residues: CASSSRQGVNTEAFF. The CDR3 DNA reads TGTGCCAGCAGCTCAAGACAGGGTGTGAACACTGAAGCTTTCTTT. The V gene is TRBV5-6, the J gene TRBJ1-1; 7 bases are shared with TRBD1. This CDR3 contains 15 residues. The V segment lost 3 bases and the J segment 0 bases; nucleotides outside the gene matches: 5. CDR1 is SGHDT, CDR2 YYEEEE, per germline.

The chain has TRBV2 and TRBJ2-1; TRBD2 matches at 11 bases. Germline CDR1 SNHLY, CDR2 FYNNEI. There are 15 residues in the CDR3. Germline trimming cut 7 bases from V and 8 bases from J; bases unmatched to any gene: 10. For the CDR3, the DNA is TGTGCCAGCACTATATTAGCGGGGGGGCCCTATGAGCAGTTCTTC. It is translated as CASTILAGGPYEQFF.

This clone was detected ten times or more. The chain combines TRBV28 with TRBJ1-6; D remains ambiguous. This CDR3 is 16 amino acids long. V lost 4 bases and J 0 bases, leaving 10 bases between the germline ends. Per germline, CDR1 MDHEN and CDR2 SYDVKM. The CDR3 DNA reads as TGTGCCAGCAGTTCCTACAGCAGCTCCTATAATTCACCCCTCCACTTT. Amino acid sequence: CASSSYSSSYNSPLHF.

This chain uses TRBV4-1 with TRBJ1-1; D is possibly TRBD1 (6 bases). Germline CDR1 and CDR2: MGHRA and YSYEKL. The CDR3 is made up of 14 amino acids. V was shortened by 4 bases and J by 7 bases, with 16 bases between the two germline ends. The CDR3 spells CASSRPTDSREAFF. The CDR3 DNA sequence: TGCGCCAGCAGCCGACCCACGGACAGTCGTGAAGCTTTCTTT.

This sequence joins TRBV6-4 and TRBJ2-6; D perhaps matches TRBD1 (7 bases). This CDR3 has 17 residues. Deletions cut 5 bases from V and 1 base from J, with 15 bases between. Germline V gives CDR1 MRHNA, CDR2 SNTAGT. The CDR3 nucleotides are TGTGCCAGCAGTAGCCAGGGGGGATCTTCTGGGGCCAACGTCCTGACTTTC. Protein product: CASSSQGGSSGANVLTF.

The genes are TRBV28 and TRBJ1-1, with D unresolved. The V gene's germline CDR1 is MDHEN and CDR2 SYDVKM. Deletions cut 3 bases from V and 5 bases from J, with 7 bases between. There are 12 residues in the CDR3. The CDR3 is CASSLGVTEAFF. CDR3 sequence (DNA): TGTGCCAGCAGTTTGGGAGTGACTGAAGCTTTCTTT.

This clone was seen more than once but under ten times. V gene TRBV7-3 combines with J gene TRBJ1-1, with 7 bases matching TRBD1. The length of the CDR3 is 18 residues. Germline CDR1 reads SGHTA; CDR2 reads FQGTGA. With V trimmed by 2 bases and J by 1 base, 13 bases remained unmatched. The CDR3 spells CASSLLPPGTVGNTEAFF. CDR3 nucleotides: TGTGCCAGCAGCTTACTCCCCCCGGGGACAGTGGGGAACACTGAAGCTTTCTTT.

This chain uses TRBV19 with TRBJ1-6; D is undetermined. The CDR3 loop spans 21 amino acids. Germline CDR1 is LNHDA and CDR2 is SQIVND (reference sequence). The ends were cut back, 0 bases at V and 0 bases at J, with 21 bases in the middle. CDR3 sequence: CASSIEPKVQLRSSYNSPLHF. Here the CDR3 DNA reads TGTGCCAGTAGTATAGAGCCCAAGGTTCAACTACGGAGCTCCTATAATTCACCCCTCCACTTT. Full variable domain (missing parts from reference TRBV19 and TRBJ1-6): DGGITQSPKYLFRKEGQNVTLSCEQNLNHDAMYWYRQDPGQGLRLIYYSQIVNDFQKGDIAEGYSVSREKKESFPLTVTSAQKNPTAFYLCASSIEPKVQLRSSYNSPLHFGNGTRLTVT.

This clone came up once. The chain recombines TRBV9 with TRBJ2-2; weak D call: TRBD1 (6 bases). V was pared by 0 bases and J by 6 bases, with 12 bases between. The CDR3 is made up of 15 amino acids. Looked up from germline, CDR1 is SGDLS and CDR2 is YYNGEE. In DNA form, the CDR3 reads TGTGCCAGCAGCGTAGAGGGGGTAGATCCCGGGGAGCTGTTTTTT. This gives the protein CASSVEGVDPGELFF.

This rearrangement joins TRBV7-2 to TRBJ2-7; D is unclear. The CDR3 sequence is 11 residues long. Trimming cost V 1 base and J 6 bases, with 4 bases left between them. Germline-derived CDR1 and CDR2 are SGHTA and FQGNSA. The CDR3: CASSLDGEQYF. The CDR3 bases are TGTGCCAGCAGCTTAGACGGCGAGCAGTACTTC.

The chain recombines TRBV19 with TRBJ1-5; 10 nucleotides match TRBD1. CDR1 LNHDA and CDR2 SQIVND come from the germline V gene (reference sequence). V was clipped by 5 bases and J by 11 bases; unmatched bases: 18. This CDR3 comprises 17 residues. The DNA of the CDR3 is TGTGCCAGTAGTTTGTCAGGTTGGGACAGGGGTATCAGGGCCCAGCATTTT. The encoded protein is CASSLSGWDRGIRAQHF.

This sequence joins TRBV19 and TRBJ1-5, with a possible D match to TRBD1 (5 bases). V was pared by 5 bases and J by 6 bases, with 8 bases between. Germline V CDR1 and CDR2: LNHDA, SQIVND (reference sequence). The CDR3 extends over 12 amino acids. This chain's CDR3 is CASSQGVQPQHF. The CDR3 bases are TGTGCCAGTAGTCAAGGGGTTCAGCCCCAGCATTTT.

In nucleotides, the CDR3 is TGTGCCAGCACCCCTTGGGGCAAAAATTACAATGAGCAGTTCTTC. It codes for CASTPWGKNYNEQFF. This chain links TRBV21-1 with TRBJ2-1; the table's D call, TRBD1, has no DNA check behind it. TRBV21-1 is designated a pseudogene. CDR3 length: 15 residues.

The chain links TRBV11-3 to TRBJ2-2; weak D call: TRBD1 (5 bases). V was clipped by 5 bases and J by 6 bases, with 13 bases between them. The CDR3 extends over 14 amino acids. Germline CDR1 and CDR2: SGHNT and YENEEA. Written as DNA, the CDR3 is TGTGCCAGCAGCCCCCAGGGTTTCGCCGGGGAGCTGTTTTTT. Translating it yields CASSPQGFAGELFF.

This clone appeared a single time. This chain uses TRBV15 with TRBJ2-5; tentative D call: TRBD1 (5 bases). Germline V lookup: CDR1 LNHNV, CDR2 YYDKDF (reference sequence). Trimming cost V 0 bases and J 5 bases, with 10 bases left between them. CDR3 size: 14 residues. The CDR3 is CATSRDRAGETQYF. The CDR3 DNA reads TGTGCCACCAGCAGAGATCGGGCAGGGGAGACCCAGTACTTC.